This entry is about one T cell receptor (beta chain). Its antigen is still unknown. These data originate in a study of T cell responses to AZD1222 COVID-19 vaccine. About the study: Second-dose timings of about 4 or about 12 weeks were pooled.

This CDR3 is 11 amino acids long. The ends were cut back, 2 bases at V and 3 bases at J, with 5 bases in the middle. Germline assignment: CDR1 DFQATT and CDR2 SNEGSKA (reference sequence). General study findings and limits: The span of vaccine-associated CD4 TCRs extended across spike, with dominance at 160-218 and 743-854. At baseline, seropositivity was found in only 6 or 7 AZD1222 recipients. Donors were largely white British and mainly female; clonal diversity was possibly underestimated.

The method was immunoSEQ multiplex PCR; TCRdb's version includes in-frame clones alone and lacks a portion of them. Counted here are 55,000 to 85,000 clones, roughly 89% occurring once; the ten biggest clones make up 9.8%. The sequencing here drew on peripheral blood, taken on day 0 of AZD1222 vaccination. The sequence was collected from an adult in good health. This rearrangement joins TRBV20-1 to TRBJ2-7; D is ambiguous. DNA for the CDR3: TGCAGTGCTAGACAGGTCTACGAGCAGTACTTC. It is translated as CSARQVYEQYF.